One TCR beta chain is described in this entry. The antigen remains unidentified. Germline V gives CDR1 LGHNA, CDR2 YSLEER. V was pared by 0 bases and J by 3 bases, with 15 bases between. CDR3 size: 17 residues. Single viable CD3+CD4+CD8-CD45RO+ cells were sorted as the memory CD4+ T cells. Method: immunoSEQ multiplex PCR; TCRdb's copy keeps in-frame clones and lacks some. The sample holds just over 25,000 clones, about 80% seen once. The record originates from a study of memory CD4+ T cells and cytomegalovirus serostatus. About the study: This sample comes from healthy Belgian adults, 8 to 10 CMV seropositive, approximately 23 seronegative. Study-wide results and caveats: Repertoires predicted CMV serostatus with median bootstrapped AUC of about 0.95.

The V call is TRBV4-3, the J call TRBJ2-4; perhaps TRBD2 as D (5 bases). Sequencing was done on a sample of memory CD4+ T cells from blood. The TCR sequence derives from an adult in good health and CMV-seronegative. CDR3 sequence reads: CASSQDSVNKVKNIQYF. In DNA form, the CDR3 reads TGCGCCAGCAGCCAAGATAGCGTAAATAAGGTCAAAAACATTCAGTACTTC.